The next 10 T cell receptor beta chains were all read from a single sample in a study of blood T cell repertoires in COVID-19. This table comes from immunoSEQ multiplex PCR, and its TCRdb copy is limited to in-frame clones, with some not included. The sample holds some 240,000 clones, 85% to 90% seen once. Material for sequencing was peripheral blood. All receptors come from a woman aged 40 to 55 who had recovered from COVID-19.

This clone was seen a single time. V is TRBV11-2 and J is TRBJ1-1, with no clear D. Germline CDR1 SGHAT, CDR2 FQNNGV. The CDR3 runs 11 residues. With 7 bases removed from V and 2 bases from J, the gap between germline ends came to 5 bases. The CDR3 bases are TGTGCCAGCACCCTAAACACTGAAGCTTTCTTT. This encodes CASTLNTEAFF.

The chain has TRBV6-5 and TRBJ1-5; D unclear. Trimming left V 8 bases short and J 2 bases short, with 10 bases between. CDR1 is MNHEY and CDR2 is SVGAGI in the germline V gene. The CDR3 is 13 amino acids. CDR3 bases: TGTGCCAGCCGGTGGCAGGGCAATCAGCCCCAGCATTTT. Protein: CASRWQGNQPQHF.

The V call is TRBV6-2 or TRBV6-3, the J call TRBJ2-7; a weak D match, TRBD2 (7 bases). The CDR3 length is 15 residues. V lost 6 bases and J lost 1, with 16 bases in between. CDR1 MNHEY and CDR2 SVGEGT come from the germline V gene. CDR3 loop: CASSWGGGKSYEQYV. The DNA for the CDR3 is TGTGCCAGCAGCTGGGGGGGCGGGAAGTCCTACGAGCAGTACGTC.

This clone was picked up a small number of times. J is TRBJ1-5 and V is TRBV2; D not resolved. The V and J ends lost 8 bases and 0 bases respectively, with 14 bases between them. Germline values: CDR1 SNHLY, CDR2 FYNNEI. CDR3 size: 15 residues. CDR3 bases: TGTGCCAGCGGCGGGCGGTCAAATAGCAATCAGCCCCAGCATTTT. This codes for CASGGRSNSNQPQHF.

This clone has only one observation. The chain uses TRBV7-2 and TRBJ1-1; D is uncertain. Germline assignment: CDR1 SGHTA and CDR2 FQGNSA. Trimming shortened V by 3 bases and J by 0 bases, and 8 bases separated the two germline ends. The CDR3 has 14 amino acids. The CDR3 DNA reads as TGTGCCAGCAGCTTGGAGGGCATGAACACTGAAGCTTTCTTT. Amino acid sequence: CASSLEGMNTEAFF.

This clone was counted a single time. This chain joins TRBV3-1 (or the pseudogene TRBV3-2) and TRBJ2-2; TRBD2 agrees at 14 bases. CDR1 and CDR2 from the germline V gene are LGHDT and YNNKEL (reference sequence). The V and J ends lost 3 bases and 2 bases, in that order; junction bases with no gene match: 14. CDR3 size: 21 residues. CDR3: CASSQGTSGGLPGTNTGELFF. CDR3 coding DNA: TGTGCCAGCAGCCAGGGGACTAGCGGGGGCCTTCCCGGGACCAACACCGGGGAGCTGTTTTTT.

V usage is TRBV4-3 and J usage is TRBJ2-5; D not certain. Germline CDR1 reads LGHNA; CDR2 reads YSLEER. The CDR3 length is 15 residues. The V gene lost 0 bases and the J gene lost 1 base, with 9 bases spanning the gap. The CDR3 reads CASSQEKQPQETQYF. DNA for the CDR3: TGCGCCAGCAGCCAAGAAAAACAACCCCAAGAGACCCAGTACTTC.

This rearrangement joins TRBV7-9 to TRBJ1-1; 7 positions agree with TRBD1. CDR1 is SEHNR and CDR2 is FQNEAQ in the germline V gene (reference sequence). The CDR3 totals 13 residues. The V and J ends lost 5 bases and 1 base, in that order; junction bases with no gene match: 1. In DNA form, the CDR3 reads TGTGCCAGCAGCCCAGGGGGGAACACTGAAGCTTTCTTT. It encodes CASSPGGNTEAFF.

The CDR3 DNA follows: TGTGCCAGCAGCCCTGGGACAGATTTCTATAATTCACCCCTCCACTTT. Translating gives CASSPGTDFYNSPLHF. The V call is TRBV7-8, the J call TRBJ1-6; 7 bases fit TRBD1. The germline CDR1 and CDR2 sequences are SGHVS and FQNEAQ. The CDR3 extends over 16 amino acids. The trim removed 5 bases at V and 3 bases at J, leaving 7 bases unmatched. Drawing the rest from reference TRBV7-8 and TRBJ1-6, the complete variable domain is GAGVSQSPRYKVAKRGQDVALRCDPISGHVSLFWYQQALGQGPEFLTYFQNEAQLDKSGLPSDRFFAERPEGSVSTLKIQRTQQEDSAVYLCASSPGTDFYNSPLHFGNGTRLTVT.

V usage is TRBV7-9 and J usage is TRBJ2-1, with a weak D call TRBD1 (6 bases). Trimming removed 5 bases at V and 5 bases at J, with 16 bases between. The CDR3 contains 15 residues. CDR1 and CDR2 (germline): SEHNR, FQNEAQ (reference sequence). In DNA form, the CDR3 reads TGTGCCAGCAGCCAGTGGGACAAGGTTGACAATGAGCAGTTCTTC. Protein: CASSQWDKVDNEQFF.